This TCR beta chain comes out of a study of T-cell memory formation after mild COVID-19. In the study overall: Clusters of TCRs were largely donor specific.

The authors produced TCR alpha and TCR beta cDNA libraries with sample barcodes and UMIs by 5'RACE using constant-segment primers. TCRdb used MiXCR to reprocess the 5' RACE reads, holding one entry per CDR3 protein. The repertoire consists of about 560,000 distinct CDR3 sequences, with approximately 15% occurring once and the leading ten covering about 7.5%. General study points: Memory sampled before infection contained some responding clones, suggesting cross-reactive memory joined.

Only a few counts were recorded for this clonotype. Antigen specificity is unknown. This sequence originates from an adult woman who had mild COVID-19 (a few samples of this study predate the infection). Cell type and time point are not known. Sequencing was carried out using PBMCs or a T cell subset sorted from them (not recorded which).

CDR3 nucleotide sequence: TGCAGCGTTGAGGGGGGACCCGAGCAGTACTTC. Amino acid sequence: CSVEGGPEQYF. The genes are TRBV29-1 and TRBJ2-7; a weak D match, TRBD2 (6 bases). Germline CDR1 and CDR2: SQVTM and ANQGSEA. This CDR3 contains 11 residues. Trimming stripped 3 bases from V and 6 bases from J, with 9 bases between.